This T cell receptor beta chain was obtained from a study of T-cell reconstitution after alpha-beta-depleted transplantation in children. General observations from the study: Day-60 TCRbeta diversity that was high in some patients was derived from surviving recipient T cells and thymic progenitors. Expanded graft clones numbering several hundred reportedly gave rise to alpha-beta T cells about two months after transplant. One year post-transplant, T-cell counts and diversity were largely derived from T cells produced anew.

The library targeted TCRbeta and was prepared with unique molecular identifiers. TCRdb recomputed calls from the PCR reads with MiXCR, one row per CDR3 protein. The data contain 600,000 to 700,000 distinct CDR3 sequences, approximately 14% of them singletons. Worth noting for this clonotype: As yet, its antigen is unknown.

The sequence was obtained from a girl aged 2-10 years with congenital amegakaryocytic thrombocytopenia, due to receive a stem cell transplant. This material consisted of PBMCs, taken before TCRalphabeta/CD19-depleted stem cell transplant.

The CDR3 sequence: CASSFSGTRRLETQYF. The CDR3 nucleotides are TGTGCCAGCAGTTTCTCCGGGACTAGGAGGTTGGAGACCCAGTACTTC. The chain carries TRBV27 and TRBJ2-5, with TRBD2 matching over 8 bases. The CDR3 consists of 16 residues. The V and J ends lost 3 bases and 5 bases, in that order; junction bases with no gene match: 11. CDR1 and CDR2 from the germline V gene are MNHEY and SMNVEV (reference sequence).